Listed below are T cell receptor beta chains from one sample, sequenced in a study of T cell clones after liver transplantation. Libraries were prepared by immunoSEQ multiplex PCR; TCRdb keeps only in-frame clonotypes and omits some of them. The sample carries 68,000 or so clones, roughly 80% recorded once. Specimen: CD4+ T cells from blood, collected before liver transplant. These TCRs come from a human donor who received a liver transplant. Each CDR3 is given without its conserved first and last residue. Each record gives: V gene, clone size, CDR3 protein. Rows give clone size only sometimes, using once, few, many, or a class for an expanded clone.

v_call: TRBV2
clone_size: once
cdr3_aa: ASSERTRGQPQH

v_call: TRBV28
clone_size: NA
cdr3_aa: ASSSTRQTQY

v_call: TRBV27
clone_size: few
cdr3_aa: ASSLNSEPGNEQF

v_call: TRBV19
clone_size: NA
cdr3_aa: ASSIDGGVRGSYEQY

v_call: TRBV7-2
clone_size: once
cdr3_aa: ASRGTVPQF

v_call: TRBV4-1
clone_size: NA
cdr3_aa: ASSQDFGLAGLSGANVLT

v_call: TRBV6-6
clone_size: NA
cdr3_aa: ASSPRDIQY

v_call: TRBV6-6
clone_size: once
cdr3_aa: ASSQTSAQETQY

v_call: TRBV29-1
clone_size: NA
cdr3_aa: SGPDREASYEQY

v_call: TRBV27
clone_size: NA
cdr3_aa: ASRDRGGTDTQY

v_call: TRBV7-9
clone_size: once
cdr3_aa: ASSSTGRGYT

v_call: TRBV30
clone_size: NA
cdr3_aa: AWNRDMNTEAF

v_call: TRBV19
clone_size: NA
cdr3_aa: ASSRLPGRTLGT

v_call: TRBV4-1
clone_size: NA
cdr3_aa: ASSQGAPGQVKGTYEQY

v_call: TRBV9
clone_size: NA
cdr3_aa: ASSVTGQGGGYT

v_call: TRBV28
clone_size: few
cdr3_aa: ASSFQAGMGEQY

v_call: TRBV5-1
clone_size: NA
cdr3_aa: ASSYSGSSSYEQY

v_call: TRBV5-1
clone_size: NA
cdr3_aa: ASSSQGLAGLGTDTQY

v_call: TRBV7-2
clone_size: NA
cdr3_aa: ASSLRQIDRATNEKLF

v_call: TRBV18
clone_size: NA
cdr3_aa: ASSPEGNEQY

v_call: TRBV15
clone_size: NA
cdr3_aa: ATSRIPMNYGYT

v_call: TRBV7-2
clone_size: NA
cdr3_aa: ASSPPEGIHEQY

v_call: TRBV6-5
clone_size: NA
cdr3_aa: ASSRGARNTEAF

v_call: TRBV19
clone_size: NA
cdr3_aa: ASSTGGRVYGYT

v_call: TRBV18
clone_size: NA
cdr3_aa: ASSGSSQETQY

v_call: TRBV6-1
clone_size: NA
cdr3_aa: ASSEEWDRALYGYT

v_call: TRBV28
clone_size: NA
cdr3_aa: GIQSPYEQY

v_call: TRBV5-1
clone_size: NA
cdr3_aa: ASSPVLAGGPY